The entry that follows covers one T cell receptor (beta chain) sequence. Execution of the assay was at deep level. Template amounts of roughly 300 ng DNA, tens of thousands of T cell genomes, were employed in unsorted PBMC replicate PCRs. This table comes from immunoSEQ multiplex PCR, and its TCRdb copy is limited to in-frame clones, with some not included. The sample records 400,000 to 550,000 clones, 70% to 85% being singletons. The data belong to a study of shared clonotypes between healthy human individuals. Study information: Donors were a couple of women and a few men aged 18 to 49.

CDR3 length: 11 residues. V shed 4 bases and J shed 3 bases, with 4 bases lying between them. The germline CDR1 and CDR2 sequences are SGHRS and YFSETQ. Sample: PBMCs. The receptor was isolated from a woman in her forties in good health. Some clones in this sample may be carry-over from other donors' samples. The chain links TRBV5-1 to TRBJ1-1; D call uncertain. The CDR3 region has the DNA TGCGCCAGCAGCAGTGACACTGAAGCTTTCTTT. Encoded protein: CASSSDTEAFF.